The entry below gives a single T cell receptor beta chain sequence along with its context. The target antigen is unknown. The CDR3 sequence is 14 residues long. V lost 5 bases and J lost 9; bases outside the gene matches: 9. In germline, CDR1 is SGHTA, CDR2 FQGTGA. This entry belongs to a study of cytomegalovirus exposure and HLA in healthy donors. Whole-study findings and limits: In all likelihood, a cluster of highly shared sequence variants was a sequencing artifact.

Both 60 Vbeta primers and 13 Jbeta primers went into the PCR. Clones were sequenced by immunoSEQ multiplex PCR, and TCRdb holds only the in-frame ones, with some missing. The sample records some 150,000 clones, 55% to 75% being singletons. Source material: PBMCs. The chain couples TRBV7-3 to TRBJ2-2, with 7 nucleotides matching TRBD1. This clonotype was sampled from a man aged 50 to 59 in good health and CMV-seropositive. The DNA of the CDR3 is TGTGCCAGCAGCGTTGACAGGGAATCTAGGGAGCTGTTTTTT. The encoded protein is CASSVDRESRELFF.